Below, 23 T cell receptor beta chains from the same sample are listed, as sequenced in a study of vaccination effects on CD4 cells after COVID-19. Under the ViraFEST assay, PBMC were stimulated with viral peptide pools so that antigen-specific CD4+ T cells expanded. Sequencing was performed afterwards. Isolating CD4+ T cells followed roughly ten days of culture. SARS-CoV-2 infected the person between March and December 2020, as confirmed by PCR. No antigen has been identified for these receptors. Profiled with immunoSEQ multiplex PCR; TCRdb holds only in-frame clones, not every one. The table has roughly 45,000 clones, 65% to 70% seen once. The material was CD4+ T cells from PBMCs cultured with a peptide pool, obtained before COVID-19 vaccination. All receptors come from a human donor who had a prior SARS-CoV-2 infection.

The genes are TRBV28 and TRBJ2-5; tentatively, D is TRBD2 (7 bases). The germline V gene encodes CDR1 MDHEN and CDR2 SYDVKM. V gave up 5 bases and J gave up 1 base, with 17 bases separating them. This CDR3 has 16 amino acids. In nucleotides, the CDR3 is TGTGCCAGCAGTCGGGGACGGGGGGCGGCCCAAGAGACCCAGTACTTC. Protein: CASSRGRGAAQETQYF.

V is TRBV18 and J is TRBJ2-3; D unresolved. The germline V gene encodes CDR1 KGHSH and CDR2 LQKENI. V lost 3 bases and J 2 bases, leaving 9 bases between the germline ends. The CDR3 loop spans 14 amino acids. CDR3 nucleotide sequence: TGTGCCAGCTCACCGCAGAGAACCACAGATACGCAGTATTTT. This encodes CASSPQRTTDTQYF. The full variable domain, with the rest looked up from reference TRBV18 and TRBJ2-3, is NAGVMQNPRHLVRRRGQEARLRCSPMKGHSHVYWYRQLPEEGLKFMVYLQKENIIDESGMPKERFSAEFPKEGPSILRIQQVVRGDSAAYFCASSPQRTTDTQYFGPGTRLTVL.

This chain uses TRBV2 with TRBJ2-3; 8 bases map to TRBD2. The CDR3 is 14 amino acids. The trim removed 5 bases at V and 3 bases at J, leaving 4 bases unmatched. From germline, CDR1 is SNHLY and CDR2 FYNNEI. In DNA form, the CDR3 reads TGTGCCAGCAGTCTCGAGCGGGGGACAGATACGCAGTATTTT. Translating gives CASSLERGTDTQYF.

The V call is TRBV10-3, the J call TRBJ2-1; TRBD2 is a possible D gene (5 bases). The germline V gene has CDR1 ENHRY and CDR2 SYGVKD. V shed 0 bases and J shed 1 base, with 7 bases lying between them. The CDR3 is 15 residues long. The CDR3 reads CAISESERSYNEQFF. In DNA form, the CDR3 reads TGTGCCATCAGTGAGTCGGAGCGGTCCTACAATGAGCAGTTCTTC.

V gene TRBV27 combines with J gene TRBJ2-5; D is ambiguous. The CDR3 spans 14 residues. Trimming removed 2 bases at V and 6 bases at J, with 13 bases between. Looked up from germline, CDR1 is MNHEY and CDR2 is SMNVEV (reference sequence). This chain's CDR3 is CASSLSPFLKTQYF. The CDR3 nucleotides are TGTGCCAGCAGTTTAAGCCCATTTCTAAAGACCCAGTACTTC.

The CDR3 region is CASSPLRVAGATPPTEQYF. In DNA, the CDR3 is TGTGCCAGCTCACCCCTCCGGGTAGCGGGAGCTACCCCTCCGACCGAGCAGTACTTC. The chain links TRBV18 to TRBJ2-7; 9 bases agree with TRBD2. V shed 3 bases, J shed 6 bases, and the junction held 21 bases outside the gene matches. Germline CDR1 reads KGHSH; CDR2 reads LQKENI. The CDR3 sequence is 19 residues long.

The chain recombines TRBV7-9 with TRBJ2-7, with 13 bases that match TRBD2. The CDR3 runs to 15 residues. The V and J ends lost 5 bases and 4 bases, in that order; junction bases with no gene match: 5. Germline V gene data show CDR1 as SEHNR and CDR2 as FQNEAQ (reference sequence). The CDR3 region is CASSHRTSGGYEQYF. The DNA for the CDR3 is TGTGCCAGCAGCCACCGGACTAGCGGGGGTTACGAGCAGTACTTC.

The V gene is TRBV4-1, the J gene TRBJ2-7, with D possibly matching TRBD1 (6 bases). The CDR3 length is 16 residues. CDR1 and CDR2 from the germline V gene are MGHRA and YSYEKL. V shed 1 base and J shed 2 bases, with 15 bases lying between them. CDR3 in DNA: TGCGCCAGCAGCCAAGGCCAGACAGGTCATACCTACGAGCAGTACTTC. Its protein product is CASSQGQTGHTYEQYF.

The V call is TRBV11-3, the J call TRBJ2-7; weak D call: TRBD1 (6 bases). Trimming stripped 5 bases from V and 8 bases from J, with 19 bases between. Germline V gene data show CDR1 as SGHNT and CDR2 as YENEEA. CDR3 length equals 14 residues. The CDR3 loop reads CASSPGQQQGKQYF. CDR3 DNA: TGTGCCAGCAGCCCTGGACAGCAGCAGGGCAAGCAGTACTTC.

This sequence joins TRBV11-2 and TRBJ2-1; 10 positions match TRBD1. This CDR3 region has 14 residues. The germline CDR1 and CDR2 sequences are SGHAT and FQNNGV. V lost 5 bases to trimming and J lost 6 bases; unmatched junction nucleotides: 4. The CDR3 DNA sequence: TGTGCCAGCAGCCGGACAGGGGGATCCAATGAGCAGTTCTTC. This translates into CASSRTGGSNEQFF.

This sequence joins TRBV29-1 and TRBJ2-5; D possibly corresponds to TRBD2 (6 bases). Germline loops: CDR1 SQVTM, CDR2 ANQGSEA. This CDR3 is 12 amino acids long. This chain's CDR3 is CSLRGAGETQYF. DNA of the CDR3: TGCAGTCTACGCGGGGCGGGGGAGACCCAGTACTTC.

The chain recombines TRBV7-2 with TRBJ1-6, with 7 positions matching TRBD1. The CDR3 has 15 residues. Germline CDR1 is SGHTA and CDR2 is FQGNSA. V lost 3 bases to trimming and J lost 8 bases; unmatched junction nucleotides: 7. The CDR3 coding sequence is TGTGCCAGCAGCTTCCCGACAGGGAGTTATTCACCCCTCCACTTT. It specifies CASSFPTGSYSPLHF.

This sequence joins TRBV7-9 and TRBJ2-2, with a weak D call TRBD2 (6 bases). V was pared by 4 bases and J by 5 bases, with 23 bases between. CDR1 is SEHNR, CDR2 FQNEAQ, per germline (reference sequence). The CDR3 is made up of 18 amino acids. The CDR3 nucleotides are TGTGCCAGCAGCTCGCACACACAAAGGGACTCGTCGACCGGGGAGCTGTTTTTT. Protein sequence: CASSSHTQRDSSTGELFF.

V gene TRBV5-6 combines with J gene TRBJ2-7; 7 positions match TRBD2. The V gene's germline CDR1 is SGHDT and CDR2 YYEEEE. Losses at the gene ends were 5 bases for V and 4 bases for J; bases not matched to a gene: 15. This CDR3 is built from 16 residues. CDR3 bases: TGTGCCAGCAGTTCATGGGAGGGACTACAAATATACGAGCAGTACTTC. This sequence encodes CASSSWEGLQIYEQYF.

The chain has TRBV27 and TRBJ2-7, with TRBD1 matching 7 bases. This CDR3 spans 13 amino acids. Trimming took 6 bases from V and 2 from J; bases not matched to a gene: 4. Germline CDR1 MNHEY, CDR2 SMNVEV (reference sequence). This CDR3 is CASSPGQTYEQYF. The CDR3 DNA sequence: TGTGCCAGCAGCCCGGGACAGACCTACGAGCAGTACTTC.

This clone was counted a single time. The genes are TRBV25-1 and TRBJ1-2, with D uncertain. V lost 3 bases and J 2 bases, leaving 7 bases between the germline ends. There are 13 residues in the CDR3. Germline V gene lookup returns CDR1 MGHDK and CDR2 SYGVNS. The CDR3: CASSDPRNYGYTF. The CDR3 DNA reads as TGTGCCAGCAGTGACCCCCGGAACTATGGCTACACCTTC.

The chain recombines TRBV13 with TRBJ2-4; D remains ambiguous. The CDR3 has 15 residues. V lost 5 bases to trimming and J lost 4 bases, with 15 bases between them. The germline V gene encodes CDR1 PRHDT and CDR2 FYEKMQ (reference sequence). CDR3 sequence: CASSAKWKGKNIQYF. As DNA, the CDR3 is TGTGCCAGCAGCGCCAAATGGAAAGGGAAAAACATTCAGTACTTC.

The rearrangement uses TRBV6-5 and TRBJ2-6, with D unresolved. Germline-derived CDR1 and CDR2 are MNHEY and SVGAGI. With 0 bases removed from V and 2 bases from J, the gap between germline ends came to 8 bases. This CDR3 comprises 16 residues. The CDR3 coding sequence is TGTGCCAGCAGTTACTCTCCCTGGGCTGGGGCCAACGTCCTGACTTTC. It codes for CASSYSPWAGANVLTF.

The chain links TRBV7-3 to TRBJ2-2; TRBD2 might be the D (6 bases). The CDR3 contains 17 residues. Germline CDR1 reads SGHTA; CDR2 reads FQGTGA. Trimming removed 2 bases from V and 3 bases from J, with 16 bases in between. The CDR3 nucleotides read TGTGCCAGCAGCTTACCGGTGGGGGGAGCGGACACCGGGGAGCTGTTTTTT. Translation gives CASSLPVGGADTGELFF.

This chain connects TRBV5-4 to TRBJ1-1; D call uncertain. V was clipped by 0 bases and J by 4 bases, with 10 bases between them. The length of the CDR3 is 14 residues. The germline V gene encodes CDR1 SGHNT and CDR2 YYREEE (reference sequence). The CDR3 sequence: CASSLESRGTEAFF. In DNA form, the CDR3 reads TGTGCCAGCAGCTTGGAAAGCCGCGGCACTGAAGCTTTCTTT.

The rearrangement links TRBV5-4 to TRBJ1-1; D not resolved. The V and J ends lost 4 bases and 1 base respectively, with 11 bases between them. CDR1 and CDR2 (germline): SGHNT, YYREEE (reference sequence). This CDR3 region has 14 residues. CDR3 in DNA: TGTGCCAGCAGCCGGTGGATTGAGAACACTGAAGCTTTCTTT. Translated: CASSRWIENTEAFF.

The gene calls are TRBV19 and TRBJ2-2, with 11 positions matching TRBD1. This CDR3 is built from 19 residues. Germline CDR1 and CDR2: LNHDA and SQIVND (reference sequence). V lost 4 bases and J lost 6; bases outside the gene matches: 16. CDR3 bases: TGTGCCAGTAGTACCCCCCGGACAGGGGGCTTTACTCATGCCGGGGAGCTGTTTTTT. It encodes CASSTPRTGGFTHAGELFF. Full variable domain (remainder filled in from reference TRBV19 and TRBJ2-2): DGGITQSPKYLFRKEGQNVTLSCEQNLNHDAMYWYRQDPGQGLRLIYYSQIVNDFQKGDIAEGYSVSREKKESFPLTVTSAQKNPTAFYLCASSTPRTGGFTHAGELFFGEGSRLTVL.

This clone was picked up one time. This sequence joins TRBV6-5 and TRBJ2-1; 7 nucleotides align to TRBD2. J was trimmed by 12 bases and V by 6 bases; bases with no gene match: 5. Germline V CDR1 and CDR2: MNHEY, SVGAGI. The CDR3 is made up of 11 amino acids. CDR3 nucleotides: TGTGCCAGCAGGCGGGGGATTTTGCAGTTCTTC. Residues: CASRRGILQFF.